The sequence of this T cell receptor (beta chain) was determined in a study of cytomegalovirus exposure and HLA in healthy donors. Study details: About 85 million unique TCRs from HLA-typed donors were held in an early release of data.

60 Vbeta and 13 Jbeta primers were used in PCR. TCRdb keeps only in-frame clones here, not all; method: immunoSEQ multiplex PCR. With tens of thousands of clones in the sample, the ten largest clones hold about 0.5%. V lost 1 base to trimming and J lost 4 bases, with 13 bases between them. Germline V gene lookup returns CDR1 SEHNR and CDR2 FQNEAQ (reference sequence). The CDR3 loop spans 15 amino acids. The sequence came from a man aged 45-65 years in good health and CMV-seronegative. The genes are TRBV7-9 and TRBJ1-2; D uncertain. Input material: PBMCs. The CDR3 DNA reads as TGTGCCAGCAGCTTAGAGTCTGGGCCAGGCTATGGCTACACCTTC. This sequence encodes CASSLESGPGYGYTF.